Following are 25 T cell receptor beta chains from one sample sequenced in a study of T cell responses to AZD1222 COVID-19 vaccine. The data were produced by immunoSEQ multiplex PCR, yet TCRdb's version contains in-frame clones alone and is incomplete. The table has 250,000 to 300,000 clones, approximately 94% seen once. Sequencing used peripheral blood, obtained 28 days after the second AZD1222 dose. The receptor source for this set is an adult who received the AZD1222 COVID-19 vaccine.

For this clone: This same CDR3 is encoded by further DNA sequences in the sample. This sequence joins TRBV5-6 and TRBJ2-7; TRBD1 is a possible D gene (6 bases). The V end lost 3 bases, the J end lost 1 base, and 8 bases lay between the germline ends. CDR3 size: 13 residues. Per the germline V gene, CDR1 is SGHDT and CDR2 is YYEEEE. The CDR3 DNA is TGTGCCAGCAGCTATGGGACATCCTACGAGCAGTACTTC. Translated: CASSYGTSYEQYF.

The rearrangement joins TRBV28 to TRBJ1-5, with TRBD1 as a possible D gene (5 bases). In germline, CDR1 is MDHEN, CDR2 SYDVKM. V lost 6 bases and J lost 0, with 9 bases in between. This CDR3 is 14 amino acids long. The CDR3 here is CASSRVYSNQPQHF. The CDR3 nucleotides are TGTGCCAGCAGCAGGGTTTATAGCAATCAGCCCCAGCATTTT.

As concerns this clone: The same CDR3 is also encoded by other DNA sequences in this sample. This sequence joins TRBV20-1 and TRBJ2-7; no clear D. In germline, CDR1 is DFQATT, CDR2 SNEGSKA (reference sequence). The CDR3 extends over 11 amino acids. The V end was cut by 5 bases, the J end by 0 bases, with 5 bases between. This CDR3 is CSARSSYEQYF. The CDR3, as DNA: TGCAGTGCTCGCAGCTCCTACGAGCAGTACTTC.

The count of this clone is one. The rearrangement joins TRBV27 to TRBJ1-6; TRBD1 agrees at 9 bases. In germline, CDR1 is MNHEY, CDR2 SMNVEV (reference sequence). The CDR3 length is 15 residues. V lost 2 bases, J lost 7 bases, and 3 bases stayed unmatched. CDR3 DNA sequence: TGTGCCAGCAGTTTAGGACAGGGGTTCAATTCACCCCTCCACTTT. It encodes CASSLGQGFNSPLHF.

This sequence joins TRBV28 and TRBJ1-4; tentative D call: TRBD1 (5 bases). The CDR3 is made up of 14 amino acids. Germline loops: CDR1 MDHEN, CDR2 SYDVKM. The V end lost 4 bases, the J end lost 8 bases, and 14 bases lay between the germline ends. The CDR3 bases are TGTGCCAGCAGTTCCCCCCTGGAGGGGGAAAAACTGTTTTTT. Translating gives CASSSPLEGEKLFF.

J is TRBJ1-1 and V is TRBV28; the D gene is possibly TRBD1 (5 bases). Trimming cost V 11 bases and J 5 bases, with 21 bases left between them. Germline V gene sequence: CDR1 MDHEN, CDR2 SYDVKM. CDR3 size: 14 residues. The CDR3 sequence: CAGSGAVGGTEAFF. The DNA of the CDR3 is TGTGCCGGCTCCGGGGCGGTGGGGGGGACTGAAGCTTTCTTT. The full variable domain, its missing parts supplied by reference TRBV28 and TRBJ1-1, is DVKVTQSSRYLVKRTGEKVFLECVQDMDHENMFWYRQDPGLGLRLIYFSYDVKMKEKGDIPEGYSVSREKKERFSLILESASTNQTSMYLCAGSGAVGGTEAFFGQGTRLTVV.

This rearrangement joins TRBV30 to TRBJ1-5, with unresolved D. The CDR3 spans 14 residues. The V end was cut by 2 bases, the J end by 2 bases, with 10 bases between. In germline, CDR1 is GTSNPN, CDR2 SVGIG (reference sequence). In DNA form, the CDR3 reads TGTGCCTGGAGTCTTCTATTGGGCAATCAGCCCCAGCATTTT. Translation: CAWSLLLGNQPQHF.

The rearrangement joins TRBV2 to TRBJ1-2, with 8 bases aligning to TRBD1. Trimming took 7 bases from V and 8 from J; bases not matched to a gene: 21. The CDR3 covers 17 residues. Germline loops: CDR1 SNHLY, CDR2 FYNNEI. In DNA, the CDR3 is TGTGCCAGCACCCCGAGGAGGCCAGGGGGCGAAGTCTTGGGCTACACCTTC. It specifies CASTPRRPGGEVLGYTF.

The chain couples TRBV4-1 to TRBJ1-1, with D unclear. This CDR3 spans 15 amino acids. Germline V gives CDR1 MGHRA, CDR2 YSYEKL. Trimming took off 0 bases at V and 3 bases at J, with 11 bases between the two ends. CDR3 coding DNA: TGCGCCAGCAGCCAAGACGGCCTCGGGGACACTGAAGCTTTCTTT. It translates to CASSQDGLGDTEAFF.

This clone was seen once. This chain joins TRBV7-2 and TRBJ1-1; D possibly corresponds to TRBD1 (6 bases). The CDR3 consists of 15 residues. Trimming removed 3 bases from V and 2 bases from J, with 13 bases in between. Germline-derived CDR1 and CDR2 are SGHTA and FQGNSA. The CDR3 region has the DNA TGTGCCAGCAGCTTTTTCAGGGGAATCAACACTGAAGCTTTCTTT. Encoded protein: CASSFFRGINTEAFF.

This clone was detected once. This chain joins TRBV28 and TRBJ1-4; the match to TRBD1 covers 8 bases. J was trimmed by 7 bases and V by 6 bases; bases with no gene match: 10. Germline values: CDR1 MDHEN, CDR2 SYDVKM. There are 15 residues in the CDR3. CDR3 region: CASSLQGAGSEKLFF. The CDR3 DNA follows: TGTGCCAGCAGCTTGCAGGGGGCGGGAAGTGAAAAACTGTTTTTT.

The chain has TRBV19 and TRBJ1-5; D is perhaps TRBD1 (6 bases). Germline-derived CDR1 and CDR2 are LNHDA and SQIVND (reference sequence). This CDR3 is 14 amino acids long. Trimming cost V 3 bases and J 7 bases, with 13 bases left between them. In DNA, the CDR3 is TGTGCCAGTAGTATTACAGGGATAAAGCAGCCCCAGCATTTT. Amino acid sequence: CASSITGIKQPQHF.

The V gene is TRBV5-6, the J gene TRBJ2-7; D is possibly TRBD2 (5 bases). The V end was cut by 0 bases, the J end by 3 bases, with 7 bases between. The CDR3 has 13 residues. Germline V lookup: CDR1 SGHDT, CDR2 YYEEEE. Written as DNA, the CDR3 is TGTGCCAGCAGCTTGGGGGAGAGCTACGAGCAGTACTTC. Its protein is CASSLGESYEQYF.

This rearrangement joins TRBV7-9 to TRBJ2-2, with TRBD1 as a possible D gene (6 bases). This CDR3 spans 15 amino acids. Trimming stripped 6 bases from V and 3 bases from J, with 14 bases between. Germline-derived CDR1 and CDR2 are SEHNR and FQNEAQ (reference sequence). The chain's CDR3 is CASRTQGIDTGELFF. DNA of the CDR3: TGTGCCAGCAGAACACAGGGCATCGACACCGGGGAGCTGTTTTTT.

This chain links TRBV4-1 with TRBJ2-7; possible D gene TRBD1, 6 bases. Germline CDR1 is MGHRA and CDR2 is YSYEKL. V dropped 4 bases and J dropped 3 bases, with 19 bases sitting between them. The CDR3 contains 16 residues. The CDR3 here is CASSPQSMQGNYEQYF. The CDR3 DNA reads as TGCGCCAGCAGCCCCCAGTCGATGCAGGGGAACTACGAGCAGTACTTC.

The chain combines TRBV27 with TRBJ1-6, with D maybe TRBD1 (5 bases). Germline V gene lookup returns CDR1 MNHEY and CDR2 SMNVEV (reference sequence). V was cut by 2 bases and J by 9 bases, with 17 bases left in between. The CDR3 loop spans 16 amino acids. In DNA, the CDR3 is TGTGCCAGCAGTTTAGGAGGGACCCTAAGACTTTCACCCCTCCACTTT. It yields the protein CASSLGGTLRLSPLHF.

V gene TRBV19 combines with J gene TRBJ1-2, with D tentatively TRBD1 (6 bases). The CDR3 is 14 residues long. Germline V gene sequence: CDR1 LNHDA, CDR2 SQIVND (reference sequence). V lost 5 bases and J 0 bases, leaving 10 bases between the germline ends. CDR3: CASSATGTNYGYTF. The CDR3 DNA sequence: TGTGCCAGTAGTGCGACAGGTACTAACTATGGCTACACCTTC. Full variable domain (remainder filled in from reference TRBV19 and TRBJ1-2): DGGITQSPKYLFRKEGQNVTLSCEQNLNHDAMYWYRQDPGQGLRLIYYSQIVNDFQKGDIAEGYSVSREKKESFPLTVTSAQKNPTAFYLCASSATGTNYGYTFGSGTRLTVV.

CDR3 in DNA: TGCAGTGCTAGGTTGGGCCATGGCTACACCTTC. Translated, it gives CSARLGHGYTF. The chain joins TRBV20-1 to TRBJ1-2; D remains ambiguous. CDR3 length equals 11 residues. The V end lost 3 bases, the J end lost 6 bases, and 8 bases lay between the germline ends. Germline V gene sequence: CDR1 DFQATT, CDR2 SNEGSKA (reference sequence).

The gene calls are TRBV18 and TRBJ2-1; D may be TRBD2 (6 bases). The germline CDR1 and CDR2 sequences are KGHSH and LQKENI. Trimming stripped 4 bases from V and 10 bases from J, with 11 bases between. This CDR3 comprises 12 residues. The CDR3: CASSLGTLEQFF. Written as DNA, the CDR3 is TGTGCCAGCTCACTCGGGACTTTGGAGCAGTTCTTC. Complete variable domain (other parts from reference TRBV18 and TRBJ2-1): NAGVMQNPRHLVRRRGQEARLRCSPMKGHSHVYWYRQLPEEGLKFMVYLQKENIIDESGMPKERFSAEFPKEGPSILRIQQVVRGDSAAYFCASSLGTLEQFFGPGTRLTVL.

The chain has TRBV3-1 (or the pseudogene TRBV3-2) and TRBJ1-3; 8 positions match TRBD1. After removal of 4 bases from V and 8 bases from J, the junction contained 7 bases not matched to a gene. Looked up from germline, CDR1 is LGHDT and CDR2 is YNNKEL (reference sequence). The CDR3 is made up of 14 amino acids. The CDR3 DNA follows: TGTGCCAGCAGCCCTTTGACAGGGGATGACACCATATATTTT. Amino acid sequence: CASSPLTGDDTIYF.

V gene TRBV7-9 combines with J gene TRBJ2-1; 7 positions match TRBD1. Germline V CDR1 and CDR2: SEHNR, FQNEAQ (reference sequence). The CDR3 runs to 13 residues. Trimming cost V 5 bases and J 6 bases; bases outside gene matches: 4. CDR3 sequence: CASSLGTVNEQFF. The CDR3 bases are TGTGCCAGCAGCCTCGGGACAGTCAATGAGCAGTTCTTC.

J is TRBJ2-2 and V is TRBV5-1, with unresolved D. Trimming took 4 bases from V and 1 from J, leaving 5 bases between them. This CDR3 comprises 13 residues. Germline V gives CDR1 SGHRS, CDR2 YFSETQ. The CDR3, as DNA: TGCGCCAGCAGCCTCAAGAACACCGGGGAGCTGTTTTTT. Its translation: CASSLKNTGELFF.

The chain couples TRBV30 to TRBJ1-2; TRBD1 matches at 7 bases. V dropped 2 bases and J dropped 8; count of bases not matched to a gene: 5. The CDR3 loop spans 12 amino acids. Germline loops: CDR1 GTSNPN, CDR2 SVGIG (reference sequence). CDR3 sequence: CAWSPTGNGYTF. In DNA form, the CDR3 reads TGTGCCTGGAGTCCGACAGGGAACGGCTACACCTTC.

The chain employs TRBV5-1 and TRBJ2-7; D is possibly TRBD2 (6 bases). Germline V gene lookup returns CDR1 SGHRS and CDR2 YFSETQ. The CDR3 runs 15 residues. V was trimmed by 0 bases and J by 6 bases, leaving 16 bases between them. The CDR3 nucleotides read TGCGCCAGCAGCTTGGGTGGGACTGGGAGTGTCGAGCAGTACTTC. It encodes CASSLGGTGSVEQYF.

The chain recombines TRBV12-3 or TRBV12-4 with TRBJ2-1, with D uncertain. V dropped 3 bases and J dropped 9 bases, with 6 bases sitting between them. This CDR3 has 11 amino acids. This CDR3 is CASSLMVEQFF. CDR3 bases: TGTGCCAGCAGTTTGATGGTTGAGCAGTTCTTC.